The present T cell receptor beta chain was sequenced within a study of T cell changes during pregnancy in multiple sclerosis (dated by TCRdb to the late 2010s). Describing the broader study: The study examined how the T cell repertoire changed over the course of pregnancy in women with multiple sclerosis.

Library preparation was by the immunoSEQ multiplex PCR assay. TCRdb re-hosts the immuneACCESS table, in-frame sequences only. Its copies lack some clones; in the studies checked, an unresolved V gene accounts for under half of them, and the cause for the rest is not known. This sample is represented by around 50,000 clones; 92% of them were singletons. The ten most abundant clones make up about 0.6% of the sample. This clone showed up just once. Its antigen is not yet known. The record has no base qualities; no much larger clone is one base away. Trimming at the junction amounts to 3 bases on V and 5 bases on J, and the germline ends lie 19 bases apart. The germline V gene (reference sequence) sets CDR1 to LNHDA and CDR2 to SQIVND. Taken from cysteine to phenylalanine, the CDR3 has 16 residues. The entry retains the CDR3 DNA only, 48 bases that are in frame from base 1.

Sequenced material: CD4+ T cells from peripheral blood mononuclear cells, taken after pregnancy. The chain joins TRBV19 to TRBJ1-1; confidence is insufficient to name the D gene. This sequence was found in a female donor with multiple sclerosis, enrolled in a pregnancy study. The sequenced DNA: TGTGCCAGTAGTATTTACCCTTCGGAGGGTAGGACTGAAGCTTTCTTT. Translated, this is CASSIYPSEGRTEAFF.